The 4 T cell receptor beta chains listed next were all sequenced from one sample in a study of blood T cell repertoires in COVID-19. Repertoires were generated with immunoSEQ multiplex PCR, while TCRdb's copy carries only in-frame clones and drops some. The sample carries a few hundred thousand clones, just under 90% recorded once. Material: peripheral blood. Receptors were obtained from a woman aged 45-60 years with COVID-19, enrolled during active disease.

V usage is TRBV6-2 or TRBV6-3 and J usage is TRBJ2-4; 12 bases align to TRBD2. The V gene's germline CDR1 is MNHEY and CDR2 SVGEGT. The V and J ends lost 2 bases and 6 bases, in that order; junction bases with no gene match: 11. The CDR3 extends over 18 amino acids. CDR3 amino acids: CASSYVASGRGRGNIQYF. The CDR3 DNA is TGTGCCAGCAGTTACGTGGCTAGCGGGAGGGGAAGAGGAAACATTCAGTACTTC.

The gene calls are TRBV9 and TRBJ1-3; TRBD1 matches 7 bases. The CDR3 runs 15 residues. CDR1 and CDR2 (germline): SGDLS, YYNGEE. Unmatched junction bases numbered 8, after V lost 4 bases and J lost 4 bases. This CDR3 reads CASSTQTGHGNTIYF. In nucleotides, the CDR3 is TGTGCCAGCAGCACCCAGACAGGGCACGGAAACACCATATATTTT.

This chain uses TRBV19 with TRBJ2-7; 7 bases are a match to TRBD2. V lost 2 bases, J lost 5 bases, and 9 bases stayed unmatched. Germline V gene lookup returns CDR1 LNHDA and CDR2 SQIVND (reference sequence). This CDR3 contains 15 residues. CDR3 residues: CASSISAGVPHEQYF. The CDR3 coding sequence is TGTGCCAGTAGTATATCGGCGGGAGTTCCCCACGAGCAGTACTTC.

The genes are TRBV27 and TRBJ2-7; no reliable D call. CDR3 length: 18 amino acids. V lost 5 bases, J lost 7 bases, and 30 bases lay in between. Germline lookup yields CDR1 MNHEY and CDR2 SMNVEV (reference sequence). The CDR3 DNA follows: TGTGCCAGCAGTCGCGGCTACATAATTACTCCCTATCTCGCGGAGCAGTACTTC. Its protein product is CASSRGYIITPYLAEQYF.